Presented here are 17 T cell receptor beta chains from one specimen sequenced in a study of early stage breast cancer tumors. TCRdb's copy holds only in-frame clones and misses some; the assay was immunoSEQ multiplex PCR. The profile shows more than 65,000 clones, approximately 80% of them singletons. Sequencing was performed on blood. These receptor sequences come from a person aged 35 to 50 with breast cancer.

About this clone: This CDR3 is also generated by other DNA sequences in the sample. The chain employs TRBV29-1 and TRBJ2-7; D uncertain. The germline gives CDR1 SQVTM, CDR2 ANQGSEA. Trimming took off 4 bases at V and 2 bases at J, with 9 bases between the two ends. This CDR3 has 12 amino acids. The CDR3 DNA sequence: TGCAGCGTTGGAAGTGGAGCCTACGAGCAGTACTTC. The encoded protein is CSVGSGAYEQYF.

The table lists this clone with a few counts. The chain carries TRBV11-2 and TRBJ2-1; TRBD2 agrees at 11 bases. V shed 0 bases and J 4 bases; nucleotides not matched to a gene: 2. Germline V CDR1 and CDR2: SGHAT, FQNNGV. The CDR3 is 16 amino acids. The CDR3 coding sequence is TGTGCCAGCAGCTTAGAACTAGCGGGAGTTTACAATGAGCAGTTCTTC. Protein: CASSLELAGVYNEQFF.

The chain is built from TRBV12-5 and TRBJ2-2, with 9 bases lining up with TRBD2. The CDR3 consists of 16 residues. J was trimmed by 4 bases and V by 6 bases; bases with no gene match: 9. The germline V gene encodes CDR1 LGHNT and CDR2 FRNRAP. CDR3 nucleotides: TGTGCTAGTGGCCCCCGACTAGCGGAACGCACCGGGGAGCTGTTTTTT. This encodes CASGPRLAERTGELFF.

The chain uses TRBV5-1 and TRBJ2-1; D unclear. V was clipped by 0 bases and J by 10 bases, with 8 bases between them. The CDR3 extends over 12 amino acids. Germline CDR1 reads SGHRS; CDR2 reads YFSETQ. CDR3 DNA: TGCGCCAGCAGCTTGGTGACAAAAGAGCAGTTCTTC. This gives the protein CASSLVTKEQFF.

The chain couples TRBV5-8 to TRBJ2-1; the match to TRBD2 covers 9 bases. The CDR3 covers 17 residues. Trimming at V came to 2 bases and at J to 4 bases, leaving 10 bases not matched to a gene. Germline V gene sequence: CDR1 SGHTS, CDR2 YDEGEE. The DNA of the CDR3 is TGTGCCAGCAGCTTCGCCGTGAGTAGCGGGGGTTACAATGAGCAGTTCTTC. Translation: CASSFAVSSGGYNEQFF.

This chain joins TRBV21-1 and TRBJ1-5; the table calls TRBD1, which could not be checked here. TRBV21-1 is designated a pseudogene. This CDR3 contains 17 residues. In nucleotides, the CDR3 is TGTGCCAGCAGCAAAGCCGGGAAGAGGGGGCGAGATCAGCCCCAGCATTTT. Its translation: CASSKAGKRGRDQPQHF.

This chain links TRBV27 with TRBJ2-5; D uncertain. The CDR3 runs to 16 residues. V lost 0 bases and J lost 2, with 13 bases in between. Germline CDR1 and CDR2: MNHEY and SMNVEV (reference sequence). This CDR3 reads CASSLSPSLGQETQYF. DNA of the CDR3: TGTGCCAGCAGTTTATCCCCCAGTCTAGGTCAAGAGACCCAGTACTTC.

The J gene is TRBJ1-1, the V gene TRBV6-5, with a possible D match to TRBD1 (5 bases). Trimming stripped 6 bases from V and 2 bases from J, with 16 bases between. In germline, CDR1 is MNHEY, CDR2 SVGAGI. The CDR3 length is 15 residues. CDR3 DNA sequence: TGTGCCAGCAGAAAGACTTCTCAGGGAAACACTGAAGCTTTCTTT. Its translation is CASRKTSQGNTEAFF.

This clone was seen only a few times. The rearrangement joins TRBV19 to TRBJ1-5; D might be TRBD1 (5 bases). This CDR3 spans 14 amino acids. With 5 bases removed from V and 3 bases from J, the gap between germline ends came to 11 bases. Looked up from germline, CDR1 is LNHDA and CDR2 is SQIVND (reference sequence). The CDR3 DNA is TGTGCCAGTAGTGGGGACCCGACCAATCAGCCCCAGCATTTT. Protein sequence: CASSGDPTNQPQHF.

The chain joins TRBV28 to TRBJ1-1, with no clear D. This CDR3 spans 11 amino acids. CDR1 and CDR2 (germline): MDHEN, SYDVKM. The V gene lost 6 bases and the J gene lost 4 bases, with 6 bases spanning the gap. The CDR3 sequence: CASSYRTEAFF. The CDR3 DNA follows: TGTGCCAGCAGCTATCGCACTGAAGCTTTCTTT. The entire variable domain, with the rest obtained from reference TRBV28 and TRBJ1-1, is as follows: DVKVTQSSRYLVKRTGEKVFLECVQDMDHENMFWYRQDPGLGLRLIYFSYDVKMKEKGDIPEGYSVSREKKERFSLILESASTNQTSMYLCASSYRTEAFFGQGTRLTVV.

This chain links TRBV5-6 with TRBJ2-4, with D possibly TRBD2 on 7 matching bases. Trimming shortened V by 4 bases and J by 8 bases, and 19 bases separated the two germline ends. This CDR3 region has 15 residues. CDR1 is SGHDT and CDR2 is YYEEEE in the germline V gene. This CDR3 reads CASSPVGGRGDIQYF. The CDR3 nucleotides are TGTGCCAGCAGCCCGGTCGGGGGGCGCGGGGACATTCAGTACTTC.

This clone showed up just once. The rearrangement joins TRBV2 to TRBJ1-2; D remains unclear. The CDR3 consists of 14 residues. Germline V lookup: CDR1 SNHLY, CDR2 FYNNEI. Trimming removed 4 bases at V and 4 bases at J, with 13 bases between. The CDR3 nucleotides read TGTGCCAGCAGTGGCCGGGCTACGTCCTATGGCTACACCTTC. This codes for CASSGRATSYGYTF. Full variable domain (remainder filled in from reference TRBV2 and TRBJ1-2): EPEVTQTPSHQVTQMGQEVILRCVPISNHLYFYWYRQILGQKVEFLVSFYNNEISEKSEIFDDQFSVERPDGSNFTLKIRSTKLEDSAMYFCASSGRATSYGYTFGSGTRLTVV.

The chain is built from TRBV30 and TRBJ2-3; TRBD1 is a possible D gene (5 bases). The CDR3 is 12 residues long. The germline V gene has CDR1 GTSNPN and CDR2 SVGIG (reference sequence). The V gene lost 7 bases and the J gene lost 0 bases, with 8 bases spanning the gap. The CDR3 is CASTASTDTQYF. Here the CDR3 DNA reads TGTGCCTCGACAGCTAGCACAGATACGCAGTATTTT.

This clone came up a few times. V is TRBV10-1 and J is TRBJ1-1; maybe TRBD1 (5 bases). Germline V lookup: CDR1 WNHNN, CDR2 SYGVQD (reference sequence). V lost 7 bases and J 1 base, leaving 10 bases between the germline ends. The CDR3 is 13 amino acids. CDR3: CASKTETNTEAFF. As DNA, the CDR3 is TGCGCCAGCAAGACAGAAACGAACACTGAAGCTTTCTTT.

The rearrangement uses TRBV30 and TRBJ2-2, with unresolved D. V dropped 6 bases and J dropped 3 bases, with 14 bases sitting between them. The CDR3 runs 14 residues. Per germline, CDR1 GTSNPN and CDR2 SVGIG (reference sequence). CDR3 DNA: TGTGCCTGCCCGGCCTTGAGAGACACCGGGGAGCTGTTTTTT. The encoded protein is CACPALRDTGELFF.

The V call is TRBV7-9, the J call TRBJ2-1; D is uncertain. Germline CDR1 and CDR2: SEHNR and FQNEAQ (reference sequence). This CDR3 has 15 amino acids. The V and J ends lost 3 bases and 7 bases respectively, with 16 bases between them. In DNA, the CDR3 is TGTGCCAGCAGCTTTCCCTACCCCGGAGCAAATGAGCAGTTCTTC. It codes for CASSFPYPGANEQFF.

The chain joins TRBV11-2 to TRBJ2-7; D is possibly TRBD2 (7 bases). V gave up 3 bases and J gave up 1 base, with 10 bases separating them. Per the germline V gene, CDR1 is SGHAT and CDR2 is FQNNGV. The CDR3 contains 14 residues. CDR3 region: CASSLGGQSYEQYF. DNA for the CDR3: TGTGCCAGCAGCTTGGGGGGGCAATCCTACGAGCAGTACTTC.